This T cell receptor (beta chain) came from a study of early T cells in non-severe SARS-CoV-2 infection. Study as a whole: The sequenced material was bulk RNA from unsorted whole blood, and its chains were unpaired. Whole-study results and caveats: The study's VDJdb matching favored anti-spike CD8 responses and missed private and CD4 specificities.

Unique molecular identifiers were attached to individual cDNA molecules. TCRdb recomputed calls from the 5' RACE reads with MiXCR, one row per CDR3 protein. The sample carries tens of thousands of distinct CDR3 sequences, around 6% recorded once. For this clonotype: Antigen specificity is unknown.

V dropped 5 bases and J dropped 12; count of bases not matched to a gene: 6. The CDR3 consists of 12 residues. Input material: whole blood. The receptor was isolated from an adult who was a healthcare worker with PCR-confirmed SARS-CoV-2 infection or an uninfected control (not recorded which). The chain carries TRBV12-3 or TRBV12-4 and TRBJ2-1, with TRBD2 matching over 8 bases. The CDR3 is CASSPGGGRQFF. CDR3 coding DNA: TGTGCCAGCAGTCCGGGGGGGGGACGGCAGTTCTTC.